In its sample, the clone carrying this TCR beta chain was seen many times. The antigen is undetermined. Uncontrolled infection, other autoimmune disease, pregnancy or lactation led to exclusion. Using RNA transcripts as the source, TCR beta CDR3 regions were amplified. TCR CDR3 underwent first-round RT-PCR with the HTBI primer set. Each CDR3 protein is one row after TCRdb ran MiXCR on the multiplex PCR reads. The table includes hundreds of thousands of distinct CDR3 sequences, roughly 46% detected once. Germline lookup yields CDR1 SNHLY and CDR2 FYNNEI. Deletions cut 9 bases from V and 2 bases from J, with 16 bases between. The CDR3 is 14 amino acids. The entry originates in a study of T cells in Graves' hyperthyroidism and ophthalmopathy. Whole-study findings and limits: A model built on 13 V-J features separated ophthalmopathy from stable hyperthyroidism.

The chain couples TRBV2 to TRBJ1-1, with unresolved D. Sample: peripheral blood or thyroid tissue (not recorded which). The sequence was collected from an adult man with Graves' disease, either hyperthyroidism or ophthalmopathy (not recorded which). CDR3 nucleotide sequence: TGTGCCAGGACCCTCGGAGGGTTCAACACTGAAGCTTTCTTT. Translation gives CARTLGGFNTEAFF.